This is a list of T cell receptor beta chains from one sample in a study of radiotherapy plus CTLA-4 blockade in lung cancer. Libraries were prepared by immunoSEQ multiplex PCR; TCRdb keeps only in-frame clonotypes and omits some of them. Found here are tens of thousands of clones, approximately 79% of them singletons; the top ten hold 2.5% to 4%. Here the sequenced sample was peripheral blood, taken from a patient treated with radiotherapy plus ipilimumab. The source is a human donor with non-small cell lung cancer who had a partial response to radiotherapy plus ipilimumab. The CDR3 runs from the conserved cysteine through the conserved F or W. Fields, in order: J gene, clone size, V gene, D gene, CDR3 protein, CDR3 DNA. A D gene is named only where the DNA matches it firmly. Size is stated for part of the rows, as once, few or many counts, or as a class when the clone is expanded.

>TRBJ2-7|NA|TRBV5-1|NA
CASSPGTSHYEQYF
TGCGCCAGCAGCCCAGGGACATCCCACTACGAGCAGTACTTC
>TRBJ2-3|few|TRBV6-5|TRBD2
CASRPGLAGGDTQYF
TGTGCCAGCCGTCCGGGACTAGCGGGAGGGGATACGCAGTATTTT
>TRBJ1-1|NA|TRBV28|NA
CASSQGTMNTEAFF
TGTGCCAGCAGCCAGGGGACAATGAACACTGAAGCTTTCTTT
>TRBJ1-5|NA|TRBV30|TRBD1
CAWTPSQGAVNQPQHF
TGTGCCTGGACCCCCTCCCAGGGGGCGGTCAATCAGCCCCAGCATTTT
>TRBJ1-3|NA|TRBV9|NA
CASSVLESGNTIYF
TGTGCCAGCAGCGTTTTAGAATCTGGAAACACCATATATTTT
>TRBJ1-3|NA|TRBV7-2|TRBD1
CASSLRGQGAKFPGNTIYF
TGTGCCAGCAGCTTAAGGGGACAGGGGGCAAAATTTCCTGGAAACACCATATATTTT
>TRBJ2-3|NA|TRBV19|NA
CASRDRNTDTQYF
TGTGCCAGTAGAGACAGAAACACAGATACGCAGTATTTT
>TRBJ2-7|NA|TRBV7-8|TRBD1
CASSRQGQGRYEQYF
TGTGCCAGCAGCCGACAGGGACAGGGACGCTACGAGCAGTACTTC
>TRBJ1-4|NA|TRBV5-1|NA
CASRQGNTNEKLFF
TGCGCCAGCAGGCAGGGTAACACTAATGAAAAACTGTTTTTT
>TRBJ2-2|NA|TRBV11-3|TRBD1
CASSAVGTGNTGELFF
TGTGCCAGCAGCGCAGTCGGGACAGGGAACACCGGGGAGCTGTTTTTT
>TRBJ1-5|NA|TRBV29-1|NA
CSASAGGSNQPQHF
TGCAGCGCCTCGGCCGGGGGAAGCAATCAGCCCCAGCATTTT
>TRBJ1-5|NA|TRBV4-1|NA
CASSSWDMSNQPQHF
TGCGCCAGCAGCTCCTGGGACATGAGCAATCAGCCCCAGCATTTT